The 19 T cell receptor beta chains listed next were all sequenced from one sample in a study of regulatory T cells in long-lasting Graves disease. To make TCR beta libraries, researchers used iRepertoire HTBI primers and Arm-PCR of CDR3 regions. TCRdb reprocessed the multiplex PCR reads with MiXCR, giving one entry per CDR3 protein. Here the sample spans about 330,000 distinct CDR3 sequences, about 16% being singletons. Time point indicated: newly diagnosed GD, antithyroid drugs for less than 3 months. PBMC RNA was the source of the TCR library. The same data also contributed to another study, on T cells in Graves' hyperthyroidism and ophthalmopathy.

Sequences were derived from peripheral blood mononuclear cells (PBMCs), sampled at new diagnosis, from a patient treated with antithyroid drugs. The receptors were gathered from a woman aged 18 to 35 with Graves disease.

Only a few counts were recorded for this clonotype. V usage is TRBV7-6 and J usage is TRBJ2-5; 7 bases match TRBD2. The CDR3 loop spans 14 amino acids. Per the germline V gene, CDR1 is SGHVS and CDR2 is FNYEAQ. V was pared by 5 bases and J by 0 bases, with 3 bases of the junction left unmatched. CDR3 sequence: CASSPSGHQETQYF. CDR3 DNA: TGTGCCAGCAGCCCTAGCGGCCACCAAGAGACCCAGTACTTC.

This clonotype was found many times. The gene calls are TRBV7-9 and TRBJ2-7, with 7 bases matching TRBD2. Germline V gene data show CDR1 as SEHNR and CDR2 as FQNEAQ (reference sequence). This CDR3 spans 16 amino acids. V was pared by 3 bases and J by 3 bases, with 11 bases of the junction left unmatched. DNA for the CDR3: TGTGCCAGCAGCTTCGGCAAAACGGGACTACTCTACGAGCAGTACTTC. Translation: CASSFGKTGLLYEQYF.

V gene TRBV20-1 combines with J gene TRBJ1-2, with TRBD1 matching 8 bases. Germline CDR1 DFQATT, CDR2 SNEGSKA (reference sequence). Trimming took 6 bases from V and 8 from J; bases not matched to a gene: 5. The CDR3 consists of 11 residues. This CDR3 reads CSAQDRAGYTF. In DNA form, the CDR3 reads TGCAGTGCCCAGGACAGGGCAGGCTACACCTTC.

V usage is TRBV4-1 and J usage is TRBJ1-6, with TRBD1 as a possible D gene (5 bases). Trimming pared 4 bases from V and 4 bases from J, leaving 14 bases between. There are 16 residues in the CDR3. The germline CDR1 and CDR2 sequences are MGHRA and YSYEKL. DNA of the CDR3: TGCGCCAGCAGCCGGGAGACAGATGATTATAATTCACCCCTCCACTTT. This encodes CASSRETDDYNSPLHF.

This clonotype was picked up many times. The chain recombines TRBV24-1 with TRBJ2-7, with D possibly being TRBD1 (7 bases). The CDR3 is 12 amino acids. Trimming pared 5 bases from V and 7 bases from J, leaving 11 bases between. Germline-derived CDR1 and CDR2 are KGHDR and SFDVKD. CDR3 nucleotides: TGTGCCACCAGTGTCGCGGGACAGGAGCAGTACTTC. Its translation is CATSVAGQEQYF.

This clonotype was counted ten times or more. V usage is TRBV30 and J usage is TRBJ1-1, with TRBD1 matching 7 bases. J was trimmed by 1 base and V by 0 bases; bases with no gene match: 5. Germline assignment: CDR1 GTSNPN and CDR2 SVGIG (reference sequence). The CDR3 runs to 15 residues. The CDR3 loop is CAWSVPDRRNTEAFF. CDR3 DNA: TGTGCCTGGAGTGTACCGGACAGGAGGAACACTGAAGCTTTCTTT.

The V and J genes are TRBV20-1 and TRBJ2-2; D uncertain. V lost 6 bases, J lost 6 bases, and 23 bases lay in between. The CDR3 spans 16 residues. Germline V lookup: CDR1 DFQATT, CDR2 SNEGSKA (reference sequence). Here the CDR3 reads CSASPLAQIGSGELFF. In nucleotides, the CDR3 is TGCAGTGCCAGCCCGCTGGCCCAGATTGGTTCCGGGGAGCTGTTTTTT.

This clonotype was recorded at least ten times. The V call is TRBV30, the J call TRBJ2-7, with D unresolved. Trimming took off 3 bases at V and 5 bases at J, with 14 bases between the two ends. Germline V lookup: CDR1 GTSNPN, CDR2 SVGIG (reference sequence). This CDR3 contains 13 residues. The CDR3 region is CAWSGRSVNEQYF. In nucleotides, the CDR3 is TGTGCCTGGAGCGGTAGGTCGGTAAACGAGCAGTACTTC.

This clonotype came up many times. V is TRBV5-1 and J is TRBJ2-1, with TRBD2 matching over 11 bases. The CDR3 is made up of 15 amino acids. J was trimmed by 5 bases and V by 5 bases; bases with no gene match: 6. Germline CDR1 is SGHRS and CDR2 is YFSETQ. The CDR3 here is CASRSTSGTHNEQFF. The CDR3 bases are TGCGCCAGCAGGTCGACTAGCGGGACACACAATGAGCAGTTCTTC.

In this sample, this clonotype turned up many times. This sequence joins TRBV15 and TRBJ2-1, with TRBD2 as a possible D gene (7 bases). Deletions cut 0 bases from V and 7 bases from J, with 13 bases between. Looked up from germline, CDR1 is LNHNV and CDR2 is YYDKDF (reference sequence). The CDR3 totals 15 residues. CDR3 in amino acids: CATSRDRGAVNEQFF. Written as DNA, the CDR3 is TGTGCCACCAGCAGAGATCGGGGGGCGGTAAATGAGCAGTTCTTC.

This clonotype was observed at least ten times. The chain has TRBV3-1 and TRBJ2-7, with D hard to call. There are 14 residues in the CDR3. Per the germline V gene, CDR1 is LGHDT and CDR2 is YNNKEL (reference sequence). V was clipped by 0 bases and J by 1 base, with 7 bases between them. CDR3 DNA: TGTGCCAGCAGCCAAGATCCACAGTCCTACGAGCAGTACTTC. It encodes CASSQDPQSYEQYF.

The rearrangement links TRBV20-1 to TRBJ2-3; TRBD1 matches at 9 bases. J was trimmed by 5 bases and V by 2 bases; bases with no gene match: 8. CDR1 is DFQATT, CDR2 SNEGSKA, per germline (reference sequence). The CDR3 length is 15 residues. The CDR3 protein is CSARPNRGRIDTQYF. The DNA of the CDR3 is TGCAGTGCTAGACCTAACAGGGGGCGTATAGATACGCAGTATTTT.

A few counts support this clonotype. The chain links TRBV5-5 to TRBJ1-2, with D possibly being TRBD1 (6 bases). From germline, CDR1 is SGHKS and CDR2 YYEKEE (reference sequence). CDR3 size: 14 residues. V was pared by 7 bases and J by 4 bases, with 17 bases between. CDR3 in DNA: TGTGCCAGCCTGGAGGGGGGGGCCGGCTATGGCTACACCTTC. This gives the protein CASLEGGAGYGYTF.

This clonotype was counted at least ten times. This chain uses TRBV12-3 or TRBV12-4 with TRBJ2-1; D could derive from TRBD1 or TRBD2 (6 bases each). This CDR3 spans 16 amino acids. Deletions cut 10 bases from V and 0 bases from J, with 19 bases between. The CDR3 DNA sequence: TGTGCCACCCACTCAATAGCGGACAGCTCCTACAATGAGCAGTTCTTC. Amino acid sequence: CATHSIADSSYNEQFF.

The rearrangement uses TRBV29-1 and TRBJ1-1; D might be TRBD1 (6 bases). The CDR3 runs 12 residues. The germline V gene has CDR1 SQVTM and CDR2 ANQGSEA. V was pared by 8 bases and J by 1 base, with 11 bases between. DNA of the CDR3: TGCAGCCCTCGGACAGCGAACACTGAAGCTTTCTTT. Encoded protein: CSPRTANTEAFF.

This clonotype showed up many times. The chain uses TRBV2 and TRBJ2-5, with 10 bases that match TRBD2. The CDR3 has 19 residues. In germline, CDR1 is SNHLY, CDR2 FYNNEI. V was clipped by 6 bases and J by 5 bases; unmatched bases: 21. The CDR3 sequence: CASSDTSSGSFRLVETQYF. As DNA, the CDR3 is TGTGCCAGCAGCGATACTTCTAGCGGGAGTTTTCGTTTGGTGGAGACCCAGTACTTC.

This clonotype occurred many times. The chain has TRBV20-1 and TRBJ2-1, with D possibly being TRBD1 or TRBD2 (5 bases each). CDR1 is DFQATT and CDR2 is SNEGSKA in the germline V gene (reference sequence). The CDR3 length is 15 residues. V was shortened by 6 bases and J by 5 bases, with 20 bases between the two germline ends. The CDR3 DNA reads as TGCAGTGCCGCGAACGGGGCTAGTCCCAACAATGAGCAGTTCTTC. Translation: CSAANGASPNNEQFF.

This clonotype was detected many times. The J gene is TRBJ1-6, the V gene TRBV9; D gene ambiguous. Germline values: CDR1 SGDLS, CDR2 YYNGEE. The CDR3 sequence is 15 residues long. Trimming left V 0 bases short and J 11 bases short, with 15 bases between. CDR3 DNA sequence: TGTGCCAGCAGCGTAGCTGTCCAAATGGACGCACCCCTCCACTTT. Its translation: CASSVAVQMDAPLHF. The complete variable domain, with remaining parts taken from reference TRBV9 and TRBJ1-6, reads DSGVTQTPKHLITATGQRVTLRCSPRSGDLSVYWYQQSLDQGLQFLIQYYNGEERAKGNILERFSAQQFPDLHSELNLSSLELGDSALYFCASSVAVQMDAPLHFGNGTRLTVT.

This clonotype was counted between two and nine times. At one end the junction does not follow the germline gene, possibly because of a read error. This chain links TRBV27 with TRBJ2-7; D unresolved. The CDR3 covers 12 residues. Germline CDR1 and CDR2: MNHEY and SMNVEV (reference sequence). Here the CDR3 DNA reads TGTGCCAGCGGTTTGCGTTACTACGAGCAGTACTTC. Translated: CASGLRYYEQYF.